This paragraph covers one T cell receptor (beta chain) sequence. This sample is drawn from a study of blood T cell repertoires in COVID-19. Whole-study context: Researchers got acute and convalescent COVID-19 samples from the United States, Italy and Spain. In each case, the material was cDNA or gDNA derived from T cells, B-cell-depleted T cells, or PBMCs.

Germline V gives CDR1 MNHEY, CDR2 SVGAGI. The CDR3 is made up of 14 amino acids. V was pared by 6 bases and J by 7 bases, with 18 bases between. Per the authors' pipeline: Scientists estimated how many nucleated cells there were by amplifying reference gene primers. Measured with immunoSEQ multiplex PCR; TCRdb has only the in-frame clones, and not every one. V, J and clone size are taken as reported in that table, and D and trimming were inferred from the DNA itself. Of about 46,000 clones listed, around nine tenths were seen once; the top ten hold roughly 15%. The clonotype originates from a man between 60 and 75 years old with active or convalescent COVID-19. The sequenced sample was peripheral blood. The chain links TRBV6-5 to TRBJ1-1; D is undetermined. The CDR3 sequence: CASSPLAGLSEAFF. The CDR3, as DNA: TGTGCCAGCAGCCCACTCGCAGGACTAAGTGAAGCTTTCTTT.